This TCR beta chain was documented in a study of human T cells and chemical hapten exposure. Specified time point: patch test 1, 2 weeks after DPC sensitization. The treatment denotes: therapeutic diphenylcyclopropenone sensitization with weekly scalp DPC. Unfractionated whole blood yielded the extracted total RNA. Trimming took 5 bases from V and 6 from J, leaving 18 bases between them. The CDR3 sequence is 15 residues long. Germline CDR1 and CDR2: SGHTA and FQGNSA. TCRdb re-analysed the RACE reads in MiXCR, keeping a single row per CDR3 protein. This table has over 50,000 distinct CDR3 sequences, around 10% appearing once.

The specimen was whole blood, collected in connection with sensitization to the hapten diphenylcyclopropenone (DPC). The receptor's source is a woman aged 40 to 49 with alopecia areata. Some clones in this sample may be carry-over from other donors' samples. The rearrangement links TRBV7-2 to TRBJ2-3; tentative D call: TRBD2 (6 bases). CDR3 protein: CASSTRLGELDTQYF. DNA of the CDR3: TGTGCCAGCAGCACCCGACTAGGGGAGTTGGATACGCAGTATTTT. Filled out from reference TRBV7-2 and TRBJ2-3, the complete variable domain reads GAGVSQSPSNKVTEKGKDVELRCDPISGHTALYWYRQSLGQGLEFLIYFQGNSAPDKSGLPSDRFSAERTGGSVSTLTIQRTQQEDSAVYLCASSTRLGELDTQYFGPGTRLTVL.